This entry lists 26 T cell receptor beta chains sequenced from one sample in a study of neurological immune-mediated disorders. TCRdb called the 5' RACE reads again in MiXCR, with one record for every CDR3 protein. The sample lists approximately 77,000 distinct CDR3 sequences, around 9.9% seen once, with 1.7% in the top ten. The material sequenced was PBMCs. These receptors were taken from a man aged 45-65 years in good health.

This clonotype was seen repeatedly, ten times or more. The chain employs TRBV15 and TRBJ2-7, with 10 nucleotides matching TRBD1. Germline assignment: CDR1 LNHNV and CDR2 YYDKDF (reference sequence). The CDR3 is 17 amino acids. The trim removed 5 bases at V and 3 bases at J, leaving 13 bases unmatched. CDR3 sequence (DNA): TGTGCCACCAGCCCCCGCCCCCCCGGGACAGGGGTCTACGAGCAGTACTTC. Protein: CATSPRPPGTGVYEQYF.

This clonotype was counted many times. The chain has TRBV7-3 and TRBJ2-1; no clear D. The CDR3 loop spans 14 amino acids. From germline, CDR1 is SGHTA and CDR2 FQGTGA. Trimming left V 3 bases short and J 0 bases short, with 6 bases between. Here the CDR3 reads CASSFLGSYNEQFF. CDR3 bases: TGTGCCAGCAGCTTTTTGGGCTCCTACAATGAGCAGTTCTTC. The entire variable domain, with the rest obtained from reference TRBV7-3 and TRBJ2-1, is as follows: GAGVSQTPSNKVTEKGKYVELRCDPISGHTALYWYRQSLGQGPEFLIYFQGTGAADDSGLPNDRFFAVRPEGSVSTLKIQRTERGDSAVYLCASSFLGSYNEQFFGPGTRLTVL.

This clonotype was found many times. The junction does not match germline at one end; this may be a read error. The J gene is TRBJ2-4, the V gene TRBV28, with D maybe TRBD1 (6 bases). The CDR3 is made up of 13 amino acids. Germline V gives CDR1 MDHEN, CDR2 SYDVKM. This CDR3 reads CASRRTAQNIQYF. CDR3 DNA sequence: TGTGCCAGCAGACGGACAGCCCAAAACATTCAGTACTTC.

This clonotype was seen a few times. V gene TRBV20-1 combines with J gene TRBJ1-5, with 7 bases fitting TRBD1. Germline lookup yields CDR1 DFQATT and CDR2 SNEGSKA (reference sequence). V was pared by 5 bases and J by 1 base, with 8 bases of the junction left unmatched. The CDR3 runs to 15 residues. CDR3 protein: CSAPRADRSNQPQHF. For the CDR3, the DNA is TGCAGTGCTCCAAGGGCGGACAGGAGCAATCAGCCCCAGCATTTT.

This clonotype has a count of ten or more. The chain is built from TRBV7-2 and TRBJ1-2; possibly TRBD1 for D (6 bases). This CDR3 has 15 amino acids. Germline values: CDR1 SGHTA, CDR2 FQGNSA. The ends were cut back, 5 bases at V and 4 bases at J, with 17 bases in the middle. The CDR3 spells CASSPNWGAAYGYTF. The CDR3 bases are TGTGCCAGCAGCCCCAACTGGGGGGCCGCCTATGGCTACACCTTC.

With respect to this clonotype: An end of the junction differs from the germline gene, which may be a read error. The chain employs TRBV7-9 and TRBJ1-1; D unresolved. The CDR3 loop spans 13 amino acids. Germline V gives CDR1 SEHNR, CDR2 FQNEAQ (reference sequence). The chain's CDR3 is CTSSITLNTEAFF. In nucleotides, the CDR3 is TGTACCAGCAGCATTACCTTGAACACTGAAGCTTTCTTT. Full variable domain (missing parts from reference TRBV7-9 and TRBJ1-1): DTGVSQNPRHKITKRGQNVTFRCDPISEHNRLYWYRQTLGQGPEFLTYFQNEAQLEKSRLLSDRFSAERPKGSFSTLEIQRTEQGDSAMYLCTSSITLNTEAFFGQGTRLTVV.

The sample holds many counts of this clonotype. The rearrangement links TRBV28 to TRBJ2-1, with unresolved D. Germline CDR1 is MDHEN and CDR2 is SYDVKM. V lost 4 bases and J lost 3, with 10 bases in between. The CDR3 runs 14 residues. The CDR3 sequence is CASSSVLDYNEQFF. The CDR3 nucleotides are TGTGCCAGCAGTTCTGTACTGGACTACAATGAGCAGTTCTTC.

This clonotype appeared many times. The rearrangement uses TRBV7-8 and TRBJ2-3, with 9 nucleotides matching TRBD2. The CDR3 loop spans 20 amino acids. Germline V CDR1 and CDR2: SGHVS, FQNEAQ. V lost 1 base and J lost 0; bases outside the gene matches: 14. CDR3 loop: CASSLELASGTSRSTDTQYF. CDR3 coding DNA: TGTGCCAGCAGCTTAGAATTGGCTAGCGGGACCTCCCGGAGCACAGATACGCAGTATTTT.

This clonotype was recorded many times. V is TRBV4-2 and J is TRBJ1-3; 12 nucleotides agree with TRBD1. The V and J ends lost 0 bases and 2 bases, in that order; junction bases with no gene match: 2. Germline V gene sequence: CDR1 LGHNA, CDR2 YNFKEQ. The CDR3 consists of 17 residues. CDR3 loop: CASSQEGDRGPGNTIYF. CDR3 DNA sequence: TGTGCCAGCAGCCAAGAAGGGGACAGGGGGCCTGGAAACACCATATATTTT.

The rearrangement uses TRBV6-5 and TRBJ1-3; 8 bases match TRBD1. Germline V gene sequence: CDR1 MNHEY, CDR2 SVGAGI. The CDR3 sequence is 15 residues long. V shed 4 bases, J shed 4 bases, and the junction held 6 bases outside the gene matches. In DNA form, the CDR3 reads TGTGCCAGCAGTTCACAGACAGGGGCGGGAAACACCATATATTTT. Its protein is CASSSQTGAGNTIYF.

This clonotype was detected ten times or more. The chain carries TRBV20-1 and TRBJ2-1; 9 bases align to TRBD2. J gave up 2 bases and V 1 base, and 9 bases lay outside the gene matches. The CDR3 sequence is 17 residues long. CDR1 and CDR2 from the germline V gene are DFQATT and SNEGSKA (reference sequence). CDR3 coding DNA: TGCAGTGCTAGAGGTAGCGGGAGTTTAATCCCCTACAATGAGCAGTTCTTC. Its protein product is CSARGSGSLIPYNEQFF.

This clonotype was observed many times. CDR3 nucleotide sequence: TGCAGTGCTAGACTAGCGGGACACCAGGGCACAGATACGCAGTATTTT. The encoded protein is CSARLAGHQGTDTQYF. The chain couples TRBV20-1 to TRBJ2-3, with 9 bases fitting TRBD2. This CDR3 has 16 residues. J lost 1 base, V lost 2 bases, and 7 bases had no gene match. Germline-derived CDR1 and CDR2 are DFQATT and SNEGSKA (reference sequence).

This clonotype was seen many times. The CDR3 DNA reads as TGTGCCAGCAGGATATCAGGTCTGTCTCTCAACCGGGACTACAATGAGCAGTTCTTC. It yields the protein CASRISGLSLNRDYNEQFF. The genes are TRBV5-6 and TRBJ2-1; tentative D call: TRBD2 (5 bases). This CDR3 is built from 19 residues. Trimming took 5 bases from V and 3 from J, leaving 27 bases between them. CDR1 and CDR2 from the germline V gene are SGHDT and YYEEEE. The full variable domain, its missing parts supplied by reference TRBV5-6 and TRBJ2-1, is DAGVTQSPTHLIKTRGQQVTLRCSPKSGHDTVSWYQQALGQGPQFIFQYYEEEERQRGNFPDRFSGHQFPNYSSELNVNALLLGDSALYLCASRISGLSLNRDYNEQFFGPGTRLTVL.

Comment on this clonotype: A single base separates this from a much larger clone, so it may be a read error. This chain joins TRBV10-3 and TRBJ2-2; either TRBD1 or TRBD2 may supply D (5 bases each). The CDR3 runs to 16 residues. Germline lookup yields CDR1 ENHRY and CDR2 SYGVKD. This CDR3 is CAISERIQGRAGDLFF. DNA of the CDR3: TGTGCCATCAGTGAGCGTATCCAGGGCAGGGCCGGGGATCTGTTTTTT.

In its sample, this clonotype was seen many times. The chain recombines TRBV18 with TRBJ2-7, with D possibly TRBD2 on 6 matching bases. V lost 0 bases to trimming and J lost 4 bases, with 13 bases between them. The CDR3 consists of 15 residues. The germline gives CDR1 KGHSH, CDR2 LQKENI. The CDR3 region is CASSPPGRERYEQYF. The CDR3 DNA reads as TGTGCCAGCTCACCACCAGGACGGGAGCGGTACGAGCAGTACTTC.

In this sample, this clonotype turned up many times. V is TRBV28 and J is TRBJ2-7; TRBD2 matches 10 bases. The trim removed 6 bases at V and 6 bases at J, leaving 5 bases unmatched. From germline, CDR1 is MDHEN and CDR2 SYDVKM. The CDR3 spans 13 residues. The CDR3 spells CASRTRTSGEQYF. The CDR3 DNA sequence: TGTGCCAGCAGAACGCGGACTAGCGGCGAGCAGTACTTC. The complete variable domain, with remaining parts taken from reference TRBV28 and TRBJ2-7, reads DVKVTQSSRYLVKRTGEKVFLECVQDMDHENMFWYRQDPGLGLRLIYFSYDVKMKEKGDIPEGYSVSREKKERFSLILESASTNQTSMYLCASRTRTSGEQYFGPGTRLTVT.

In this sample, this clonotype turned up once. A clone one base away is much larger, so this may be a read error. V is TRBV4-2 and J is TRBJ2-7; possibly TRBD1 or TRBD2 for D (5 bases each). The CDR3 is made up of 15 amino acids. CDR1 and CDR2 from the germline V gene are LGHNA and YNFKEQ. V was shortened by 1 base and J by 2 bases, with 12 bases between the two germline ends. The CDR3 DNA reads as TGTGCCAGCAGCCAAGGTCGGGGCCAGCCCTACGAGCAGTACTTC. It translates to CASSQGRGQPYEQYF.

This clonotype was observed a few times. CDR3 nucleotides: TGTGCCAGCAGTTACTCGTCCGGGACATCTAACTATGGCTACACCTTC. It yields the protein CASSYSSGTSNYGYTF. This sequence joins TRBV6-2 or TRBV6-3 and TRBJ1-2; possibly TRBD1 for D (6 bases). Germline assignment: CDR1 MNHEY and CDR2 SVGEGT. V lost 0 bases, J lost 0 bases, and 11 bases lay in between. This CDR3 is built from 16 residues.

The chain carries TRBV7-8 and TRBJ1-6; D remains ambiguous. The CDR3 spans 12 residues. V was trimmed by 5 bases and J by 7 bases, leaving 6 bases between them. In germline, CDR1 is SGHVS, CDR2 FQNEAQ. CDR3 sequence reads: CASSNSNSPLHF. Written as DNA, the CDR3 is TGTGCCAGCAGCAACTCCAATTCACCCCTCCACTTT.

This clonotype was seen many times. This rearrangement joins TRBV29-1 to TRBJ2-1; 8 bases agree with TRBD2. The V and J ends lost 4 bases and 9 bases, in that order; junction bases with no gene match: 8. The CDR3 spans 13 residues. Germline CDR1 SQVTM, CDR2 ANQGSEA. CDR3 nucleotides: TGCAGCGTTGCCCAGCGGGAGTTGAGTGAGCAGTTCTTC. Amino acid sequence: CSVAQRELSEQFF.

This clonotype was observed at least ten times. The V gene is TRBV29-1, the J gene TRBJ2-5; D may correspond to TRBD1 or TRBD2 (5 bases each). The germline V and J ends were trimmed by 5 bases and 1 base, with 17 bases remaining between them. From germline, CDR1 is SQVTM and CDR2 ANQGSEA. This CDR3 region has 15 residues. The CDR3 loop reads CSVPLFGGIQETQYF. Written as DNA, the CDR3 is TGCAGCGTTCCTCTGTTTGGGGGAATCCAAGAGACCCAGTACTTC.

Ten or more counts support this clonotype. This chain links TRBV5-1 with TRBJ2-7; D is undetermined. CDR3 length: 13 amino acids. Germline V CDR1 and CDR2: SGHRS, YFSETQ. Trimming removed 4 bases at V and 1 base at J, with 9 bases between. The CDR3 protein is CASSRADSYEQYF. The DNA for the CDR3 is TGCGCCAGCAGCCGCGCGGATTCCTACGAGCAGTACTTC.

The sample holds many counts of this clonotype. CDR3 sequence (DNA): TGCGCCAGCAGCCCTGGACGCAGGGGGAGCACAGATACGCAGTATTTT. Amino acids: CASSPGRRGSTDTQYF. V usage is TRBV5-1 and J usage is TRBJ2-3, with TRBD1 matching 7 bases. The V and J ends lost 4 bases and 0 bases, in that order; junction bases with no gene match: 8. Germline assignment: CDR1 SGHRS and CDR2 YFSETQ. This CDR3 has 16 residues.

The chain has TRBV20-1 and TRBJ2-7; TRBD2 agrees at 8 bases. With 1 base clipped from V and 4 bases from J, the junction kept 9 bases outside the gene matches. Looked up from germline, CDR1 is DFQATT and CDR2 is SNEGSKA (reference sequence). The CDR3 contains 15 residues. The CDR3 DNA sequence: TGCAGTGCTAGAGGGGAAGCGGGAGATTTGTACGAGCAGTACTTC. As protein: CSARGEAGDLYEQYF.

This clonotype was detected ten times or more. The gene calls are TRBV4-3 and TRBJ1-2, with 8 positions matching TRBD1. This CDR3 spans 14 amino acids. Germline V gene data show CDR1 as LGHNA and CDR2 as YSLEER. The J segment lost 4 bases and the V segment lost 0 bases, leaving 1 base of the junction unmatched. The CDR3 protein is CASSQDDRGYGYTF. The CDR3, as DNA: TGCGCCAGCAGCCAAGATGACAGGGGCTATGGCTACACCTTC.

This clonotype appeared a few times. The J gene is TRBJ1-2, the V gene TRBV20-1; possibly TRBD1 for D (5 bases). V lost 4 bases to trimming and J lost 0 bases, with 9 bases between them. Germline CDR1 DFQATT, CDR2 SNEGSKA (reference sequence). This CDR3 spans 13 amino acids. CDR3 region: CSAKLGANYGYTF. CDR3 DNA sequence: TGCAGTGCTAAGTTGGGGGCTAACTATGGCTACACCTTC.